This T cell receptor (beta chain) came from a study of T cell responses to AZD1222 COVID-19 vaccine. The CDR3 runs 15 residues. The germline gives CDR1 MNHEY, CDR2 SMNVEV (reference sequence). Trimming removed 3 bases at V and 3 bases at J, with 12 bases between. Sequencing used immunoSEQ multiplex PCR; TCRdb keeps in-frame clones, though not all of them. The sample yields approximately 150,000 clones, more than 75% seen once. A single count supports this clone. No antigen is known for it. Study outcomes and limitations: Repertoires in all cases were sampled only once the peak T cell response had passed.

This clonotype was sampled from an adult in good health. The sequencing here drew on peripheral blood, taken on day 0 of AZD1222 vaccination. V and J are TRBV27 and TRBJ2-1, with a possible D match to TRBD2 (6 bases). The CDR3 spells CASSFGGGDYNEQFF. CDR3 coding DNA: TGTGCCAGCAGTTTCGGGGGAGGAGACTACAATGAGCAGTTCTTC.